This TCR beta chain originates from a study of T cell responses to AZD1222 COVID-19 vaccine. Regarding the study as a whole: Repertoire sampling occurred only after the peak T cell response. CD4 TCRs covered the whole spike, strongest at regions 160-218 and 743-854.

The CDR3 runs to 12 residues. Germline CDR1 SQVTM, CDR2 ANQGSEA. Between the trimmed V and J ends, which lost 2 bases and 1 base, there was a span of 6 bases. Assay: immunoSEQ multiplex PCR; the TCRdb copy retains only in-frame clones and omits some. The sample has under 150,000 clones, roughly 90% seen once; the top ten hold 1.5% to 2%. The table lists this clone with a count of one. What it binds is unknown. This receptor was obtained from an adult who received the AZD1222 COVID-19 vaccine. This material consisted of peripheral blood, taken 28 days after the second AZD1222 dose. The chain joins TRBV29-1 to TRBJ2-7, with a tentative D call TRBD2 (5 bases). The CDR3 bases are TGCAGCGTTGAACGGGGATCCTACGAGCAGTACTTC. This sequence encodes CSVERGSYEQYF.